Described below is a single T cell receptor (beta chain) sequence and its context. Its antigen has not been determined. No qualities accompany the bases; no much larger clone lies one base away. Libraries were made using PCR. Sequencing was performed on an Illumina HiSeq 2500. Molecular barcoding was employed in the preparation of TCR libraries, with unique molecular identifiers being used to normalize TCRbeta repertoire quantification. The public reads were reprocessed in TCRdb via fastp at Q25 and MiXCR, keeping in-frame beta chains. Under each unique CDR3 protein, matching rows form one entry showing the most common genes and DNA. Across this sample there are about 240,000 distinct CDR3 sequences, with roughly a quarter seen only once. The top ten clonotypes cover around 2.5% of the sample. This specimen's treatment or condition label, interpreted: allogeneic hematopoietic cell transplantation with graft depleted of TCRalphabeta T cells and CD19 B cells. The children who served as transplant recipients had been given grafts of TCRalphabeta/CD19-depleted allogeneic hematopoietic cells.

The data derive from a study of T-cell reconstitution after alpha-beta-depleted transplantation in children (dated by TCRdb to about 2016). Some background on the complete study: The study quantitatively tracked T-cell immune reconstitution after TCRalphabeta/CD19-depleted allogeneic hematopoietic cell transplantation in children using TCR repertoire profiling. The research as a whole found: Over the following months the frequencies of hyperexpanded clones went down, and after one year T-cell counts and TCRbeta diversity were mostly credited to newly produced T cells. In some patients, the high TCRbeta diversity seen at day 60 was put down to recipient T cells and intrathymic progenitors that had survived conditioning. Apparently early alphabetaT-cell count recovery about two months after transplant reportedly relied on only several hundred rapidly expanded clones derived from non-depleted graft cells.

The CDR3 has 11 amino acids, counting the end cysteine and phenylalanine. The read is trimmed to its CDR3 DNA, 33 bases read in frame from base 1. Cut back by 4 bases and 5 bases, the V and J ends lie 9 bases apart. The germline V gene encodes CDR1 SQVTM and CDR2 ANQGSEA. Material: PBMCs, obtained before TCRalphabeta/CD19-depleted stem cell transplant. The rearranged chain carries TRBV29-1 and TRBJ2-7, and the D gene may be TRBD1, 6 bases matching. This receptor was taken from a girl under 10 years old with Fanconi anemia, due to receive a stem cell transplant. The CDR3 corresponds to CSVVEGDEQYF. Here is the DNA: TGCAGCGTTGTCGAGGGGGACGAGCAGTACTTC.